This TCR beta chain was obtained from a study of identical twins. Study-level findings and limits: The abundant beta clonotypes from cord blood had fewer insertions, and memory repertoires had none of this. The models systematically underestimated how much out-of-frame TCR alpha was shared in monozygotic twins.

Germline CDR1 SGHRS, CDR2 YFSETQ. The germline V and J ends were trimmed by 4 bases and 3 bases, with 17 bases remaining between them. This CDR3 has 15 residues. MiXCR was run by TCRdb on the 5' RACE reads, yielding one entry per CDR3 protein. This table has some 440,000 distinct CDR3 sequences, 24% appearing once. A few counts support this clonotype. The antigen is unknown. A further study also used this sample, focusing on T cells expressing NK-cell markers. From that second work: Where a handful of donors were concerned, these clonotypes also led the CD3+CD56-NKG2C+ fraction.

The receptor comes from a woman aged 18-35 years in good health. This sequence joins TRBV5-1 and TRBJ2-7; maybe TRBD2 (5 bases). Input material: CD4+ T cells sorted from blood. Here the CDR3 DNA reads TGCGCCAGCAGCCCGTCCGGGGTGCGGAGCTACGAGCAGTACTTC. This sequence encodes CASSPSGVRSYEQYF.